This TCR beta chain was documented in a study of spatial heterogeneity in lung cancer (dated by TCRdb to the late 2010s). The study in broad terms: Beta-chain transcripts were consistently detected in greater numbers than alpha-chain transcripts, which likely reflected higher beta-chain transcript abundance. In the raw uncorrected reads, each unique combination of TCR and UMI appeared more than ten times on average. TCR alpha and beta repertoires were quantitatively compared across multiple tumor regions, matched nontumor lung and blood in non-small cell lung cancer. Nonsynonymous mutation counts, determined by whole-exome sequencing of tumor tissue, were related to features of the TCR repertoire. Both alpha and beta chains were TCR-sequenced in 200 to 250 tumor regions, fewer than 80 matched nontumor lung samples and roughly 50 PBMC samples obtained at surgery. Overall study results and their limits: Ubiquitous expanded tumor TCRs showed up in blood more often at tumor resection than at routine follow-up. Additional single-cell paired TCR alpha and beta sequencing was considered necessary to confirm, at a functional level, the hypothesis that regional TCRs recognize regional mutations.

This clonotype occurred many times. Its antigen remains unidentified. Base qualities are not provided; no much larger clone lies one nucleotide away. Reading from cysteine to phenylalanine, the CDR3 counts 14 amino acids. This entry keeps only the CDR3 DNA: 42 bases, framed from base 1. V lost 0 bases and J lost 12 bases; the stretch between them is 15 bases long. Via the germline V gene, CDR1 is LGHNA and CDR2 YNFKEQ. The sample's time point label, in plain terms: sample taken at primary tumor resection. Without any cell sorting, TCR sequencing was performed on whole RNA extracted either from tumor and nontumor lung tissue or from cryopreserved PBMC samples. Samples were obtained from fewer than 80 patients with early-stage, untreated non-small cell lung cancer from the lung TRACERx cohort. Patients were selected for TCR sequencing only if sufficient RNA was available from at least two tumor regions.

Libraries were made using 5' RACE. The instrument was a NextSeq 500. To allow correction of PCR and sequencing errors, the TCR library protocol tagged every TCR cDNA molecule with a unique molecular identifier. The authors' pipeline ran thus. Decombinator tools were used for TCR identification, UMI-based error correction and CDR3 extraction. TCRs above a frequency of 2 per 1,000, corresponding to the top 1% of the tumor frequency distribution, were defined as expanded. Each repertoire was subsampled 100 times to 5,000 TCRs, after which Renyi diversity was computed with the R vegan package. CDR3 similarity networks were constructed using string-kernel similarity of amino acid triplets, with links drawn between CDR3s whose pairwise similarity was above 0.82. TCRdb trimmed the raw reads at Q25, called clones with MiXCR and kept productive beta chains. Every entry covers one CDR3 protein and lists the most common genes and DNA from its rows. These V and J calls rely on TCRdb rather than the paper's analysis. Present in this sample are under 100,000 distinct CDR3 sequences, over 8.5% of which were seen just once. The ten largest make up about 7.1% of the sample.

The chain is assembled from TRBV4-2 and TRBJ2-1; no D gene call is confident. Sequencing used PBMCs, obtained at surgery. The source is a male donor with early-stage non-small cell lung cancer. The CDR3 protein is CASSQDSQSRAQFF. The sequenced DNA is TGTGCCAGCAGCCAAGATAGTCAGTCAAGGGCGCAGTTCTTC.